This T cell receptor (beta chain) was sequenced in a study of cytomegalovirus exposure and HLA in healthy donors. From germline, CDR1 is LGHNA and CDR2 YSLEER. The CDR3 runs to 16 residues. With V trimmed by 3 bases and J by 8 bases, 14 bases remained unmatched. This clone is a singleton in its sample. Its antigen is unidentified. Here immunoSEQ multiplex PCR was the method, and the copy in TCRdb shows in-frame clones only, minus some. In the table there are about 79,000 clones, approximately 94% of which are singletons. The study's findings and limits: TCR sequences were mostly rare, though some public TCRs occurred in many donors. The study designated over 150 TCR beta chains cytomegalovirus-associated. CMV antigen specificity of a few CMV-associated chains was confirmed in vitro. Reports described diagnosis of cytomegalovirus status by the classifier as highly specific and sensitive.

The sequenced sample was PBMCs. The chain couples TRBV4-3 to TRBJ2-5, with 8 positions matching TRBD1. The receptor was derived from a woman in her thirties in good health and CMV-seronegative. The CDR3: CASSQTGAGKEGTQYF. CDR3 DNA sequence: TGCGCCAGCAGCCAGACAGGGGCCGGGAAAGAAGGAACCCAGTACTTC.